Described below is a single T cell receptor beta chain sequence and its context. In the authors' workflow: The authors estimated nucleated cell counts from reference gene primer amplification. Sequencing used immunoSEQ multiplex PCR; TCRdb keeps in-frame clones, though not all of them. The V and J calls and the clone size are those of that table, but D and trimming were determined from the DNA. The sample has some 150,000 clones; roughly 80% are singletons. This CDR3 contains 14 residues. Germline loops: CDR1 SNHLY, CDR2 FYNNEI. Trimming left V 5 bases short and J 7 bases short, with 15 bases between. The data are from a study of blood T cell repertoires in COVID-19. Study context: Italy, Spain and the United States were the sources of the convalescent and acute COVID-19 samples.

The sequence was collected from a woman aged 70 to 79 with COVID-19, enrolled during active disease. The material sequenced was peripheral blood. This chain joins TRBV2 and TRBJ1-5, with D perhaps matching TRBD1 (5 bases). The CDR3 nucleotides read TGTGCCAGCAGTCTCCAGGGAATTAGCCAGCCCCAGCATTTT. It yields the protein CASSLQGISQPQHF. Using reference TRBV2 and TRBJ1-5 for the parts outside the CDR3, the full variable domain is EPEVTQTPSHQVTQMGQEVILRCVPISNHLYFYWYRQILGQKVEFLVSFYNNEISEKSEIFDDQFSVERPDGSNFTLKIRSTKLEDSAMYFCASSLQGISQPQHFGDGTRLSIL.